This T cell receptor beta chain derives from a study of blood T cell repertoires in COVID-19. Study information: The United States, Italy and Spain were the sources of the acute and convalescent COVID-19 samples. PBMCs, B-cell-depleted T cells, or T cells provided the cDNA or gDNA that made up the material.

V was clipped by 1 base and J by 9 bases; unmatched bases: 5. CDR3 length: 14 residues. Germline lookup yields CDR1 LNHNV and CDR2 YYDKDF (reference sequence). Authors' processing steps: Quantification of nucleated cells was approximated via reference gene primer amplification. Generated by immunoSEQ multiplex PCR, the TCRdb table keeps only in-frame clones and is missing some. The V and J calls and clone size are taken from that table; D and trimming were inferred from the DNA. The sample has about 170,000 clones, around 82% seen once. The source of this sequence is a man younger than 30 with active or convalescent COVID-19. This chain links TRBV15 with TRBJ2-2, with TRBD1 matching over 7 bases. Source material: peripheral blood. The CDR3 sequence: CATSRGLQGRELFF. CDR3 nucleotides: TGTGCCACCAGCAGAGGGCTACAGGGGCGGGAGCTGTTTTTT.